The clone carrying this T cell receptor (beta chain) was counted a single time. Its antigen remains unidentified. Other DNA sequences from this sample encode an identical CDR3 as well. TCRdb's copy holds only in-frame clones and misses some; the assay was immunoSEQ multiplex PCR. The sample consists of some 140,000 clones, roughly nine tenths of them appearing once. The data were obtained in a study of cytomegalovirus exposure and HLA in healthy donors. CDR1 is MNHNS and CDR2 is SASEGT in the germline V gene. The CDR3 covers 15 residues. V dropped 3 bases and J dropped 1 base, with 9 bases sitting between them. Notes on the study in general: Among TCR beta chains, those listed as cytomegalovirus-associated numbered roughly 150.

Material: PBMCs. The V gene is TRBV6-1, the J gene TRBJ1-4; no firm D call. This clonotype originated in a young man in good health and CMV-seronegative. The DNA of the CDR3 is TGTGCCAGCAGTGACAGAGGGCTAACTAATGAAAAACTGTTTTTT. Its translation is CASSDRGLTNEKLFF.